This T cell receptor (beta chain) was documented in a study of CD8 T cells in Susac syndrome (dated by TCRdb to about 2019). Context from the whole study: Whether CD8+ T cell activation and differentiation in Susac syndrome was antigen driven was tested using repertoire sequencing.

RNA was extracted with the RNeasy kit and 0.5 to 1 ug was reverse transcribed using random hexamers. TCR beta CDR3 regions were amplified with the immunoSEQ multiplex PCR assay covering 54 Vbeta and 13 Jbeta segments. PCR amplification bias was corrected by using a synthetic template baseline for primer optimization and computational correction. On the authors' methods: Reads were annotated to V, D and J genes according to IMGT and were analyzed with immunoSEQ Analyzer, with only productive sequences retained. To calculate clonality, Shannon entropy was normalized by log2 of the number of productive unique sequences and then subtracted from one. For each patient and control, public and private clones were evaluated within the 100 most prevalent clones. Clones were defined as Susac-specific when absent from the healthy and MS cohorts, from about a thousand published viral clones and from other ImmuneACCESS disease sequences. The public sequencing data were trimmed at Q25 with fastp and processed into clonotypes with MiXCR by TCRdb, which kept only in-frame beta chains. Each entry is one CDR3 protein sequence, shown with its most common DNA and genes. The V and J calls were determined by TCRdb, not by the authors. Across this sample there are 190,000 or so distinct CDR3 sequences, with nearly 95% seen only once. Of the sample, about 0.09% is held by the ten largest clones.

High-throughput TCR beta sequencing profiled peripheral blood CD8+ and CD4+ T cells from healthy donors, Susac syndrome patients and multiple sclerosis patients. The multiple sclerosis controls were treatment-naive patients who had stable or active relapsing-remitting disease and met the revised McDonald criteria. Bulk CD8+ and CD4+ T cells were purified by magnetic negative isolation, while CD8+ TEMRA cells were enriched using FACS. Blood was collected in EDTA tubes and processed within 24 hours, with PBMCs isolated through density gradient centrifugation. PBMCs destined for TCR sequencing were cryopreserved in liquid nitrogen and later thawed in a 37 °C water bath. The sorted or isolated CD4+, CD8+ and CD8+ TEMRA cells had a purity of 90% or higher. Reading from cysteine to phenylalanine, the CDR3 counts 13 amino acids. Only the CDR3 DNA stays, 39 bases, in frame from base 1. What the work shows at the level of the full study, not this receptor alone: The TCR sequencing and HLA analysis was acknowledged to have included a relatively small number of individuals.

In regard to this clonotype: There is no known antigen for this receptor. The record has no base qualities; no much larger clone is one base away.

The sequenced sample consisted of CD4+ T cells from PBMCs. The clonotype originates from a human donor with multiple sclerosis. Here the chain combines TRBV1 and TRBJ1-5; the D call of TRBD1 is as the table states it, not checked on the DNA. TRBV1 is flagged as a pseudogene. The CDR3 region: CTSSSRGKQPQHF. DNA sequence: TGCACCAGCAGCTCTAGGGGGAAACAGCCCCAGCATTTT.